This T cell receptor (beta chain) stems from a study of blood T cell repertoires in COVID-19. The wider study: Samples of COVID-19 (acute and convalescent) were obtained from the United States, Italy and Spain.

Original methodology: Reference gene primer amplification gave nucleated cell count estimates. The protocol was immunoSEQ multiplex PCR, while the TCRdb copy is restricted to in-frame clones and leaves out a portion. D and trimming come from the DNA, and the V and J calls and clone size come from that table. The sample carries roughly 50,000 clones, 91% recorded once. CDR1 and CDR2 from the germline V gene are SEHNR and FQNEAQ (reference sequence). Trimming removed 0 bases from V and 6 bases from J, with 3 bases in between. The CDR3 spans 12 residues. Sequenced sample: peripheral blood. This clonotype was sampled from a man aged 50-59 years with active COVID-19. The V and J genes are TRBV7-9 and TRBJ1-5, with D unclear. In DNA, the CDR3 is TGTGCCAGCAGCTTAGCCGGTCAGCCCCAGCATTTT. Translating gives CASSLAGQPQHF.